This TCR beta chain was sequenced in a study of somatic mutations in cytotoxic T cells in rheumatoid arthritis. Background on the study: Flow sorting yielded some V beta antibody-stained T-cell populations at nearly 100% purity, among them V beta1+ cells sequenced for TCRB.

Authors' data handling: Concordance between patient CD8+ clones exceeding 1% and published virus-specific TCRB sequences was infrequent. The data were produced by immunoSEQ multiplex PCR, yet TCRdb's version contains in-frame clones alone and is incomplete. D and trimming were read from the DNA, whereas the V and J calls and clone size are those reported in that table. This sample has 15,000 to 20,000 clones; roughly four fifths occur once, and the top ten carry around 15%. As concerns this clone: What it recognizes is unknown.

Flow cytometry was used to check the purity of CD4+ and CD8+ cells, which had been isolated by positive magnetic bead selection. The V and J ends lost 6 bases and 3 bases, in that order; junction bases with no gene match: 15. The CDR3 is made up of 17 amino acids. The germline V gene encodes CDR1 SGHNT and CDR2 YENEEA. General study points: The study found that the largest CD8+ clone exceeded 20% of CD8+ cells in about an eighth of the roughly 65 patients.

The chain employs TRBV11-3 and TRBJ1-2, with 8 bases identical to TRBD1. This TCR derives from a woman in her fifties or sixties with rheumatoid arthritis. Material: CD8+ T cells sorted from blood. The CDR3 reads CASRSCSYRGFDYGYTF. The CDR3 DNA follows: TGTGCCAGCAGATCTTGCTCTTACAGGGGGTTTGACTATGGCTACACCTTC. Full variable domain (outside the CDR3, taken from reference TRBV11-3 and TRBJ1-2): EAGVVQSPRYKIIEKKQPVAFWCNPISGHNTLYWYLQNLGQGPELLIRYENEEAVDDSQLPKDRFSAERLKGVDSTLKIQPAELGDSAVYLCASRSCSYRGFDYGYTFGSGTRLTVV.